This T cell receptor beta chain was found in a study of human T cells and chemical hapten exposure. In this sample, this clonotype turned up many times. Its antigen is undetermined. As to time point: pre-sensitization, week 0. The treatment: therapeutic diphenylcyclopropenone sensitization with weekly scalp DPC. TCRdb re-called the RACE reads with MiXCR, one entry per CDR3 protein. The repertoire consists of tens of thousands of distinct CDR3 sequences, with around 9.6% occurring once and the leading ten covering around 3.6%. Study findings and constraints: TCRs exceeding a frequency of 1 in 1000 stayed unchanged under DPC sensitization.

Trimming pared 5 bases from V and 12 bases from J, leaving 20 bases between. CDR1 is MNHEY and CDR2 is SVGEGT in the germline V gene. The CDR3 sequence is 14 residues long. This TCR came from a woman aged 35 to 49 with alopecia areata. Some clones in this sample may be carry-over from other donors' samples. The chain joins TRBV6-2 or TRBV6-3 to TRBJ2-1; tentatively, D is TRBD1 or TRBD2 (5 bases each). The sample consisted of whole blood, taken in connection with sensitization to the hapten diphenylcyclopropenone (DPC). CDR3 in amino acids: CASSPGGWDPRQFF. Written as DNA, the CDR3 is TGTGCCAGCAGTCCTGGGGGTTGGGATCCCCGGCAGTTCTTC.